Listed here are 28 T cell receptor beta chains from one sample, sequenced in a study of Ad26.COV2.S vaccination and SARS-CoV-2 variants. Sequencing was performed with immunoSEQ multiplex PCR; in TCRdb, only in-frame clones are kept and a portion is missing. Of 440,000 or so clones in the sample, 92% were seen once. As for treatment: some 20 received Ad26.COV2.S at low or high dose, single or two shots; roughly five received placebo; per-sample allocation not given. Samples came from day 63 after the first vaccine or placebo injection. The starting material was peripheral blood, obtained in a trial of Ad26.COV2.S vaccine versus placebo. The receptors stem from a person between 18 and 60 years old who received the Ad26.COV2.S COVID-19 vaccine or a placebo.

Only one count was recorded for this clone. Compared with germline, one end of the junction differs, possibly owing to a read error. The CDR3 sequence is CASSYSKPGLALF. CDR3 nucleotides: TGTGCCAGCAGTTACTCGAAGCCGGGACTAGCCCTCTTC. This chain uses TRBV6-6 with TRBJ2-1; 9 nucleotides match TRBD2. Germline V gives CDR1 MNHNY, CDR2 SVGAGI (reference sequence). CDR3 size: 13 residues.

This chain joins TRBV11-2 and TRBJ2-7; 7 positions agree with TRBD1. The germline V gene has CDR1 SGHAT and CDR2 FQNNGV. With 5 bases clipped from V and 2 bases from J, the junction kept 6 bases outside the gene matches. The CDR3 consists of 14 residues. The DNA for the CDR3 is TGTGCCAGCAGCACTCGACAGGGAGCCTACGAGCAGTACTTC. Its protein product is CASSTRQGAYEQYF. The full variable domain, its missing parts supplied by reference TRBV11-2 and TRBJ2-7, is EAGVAQSPRYKIIEKRQSVAFWCNPISGHATLYWYQQILGQGPKLLIQFQNNGVVDDSQLPKDRFSAERLKGVDSTLKIQPAKLEDSAVYLCASSTRQGAYEQYFGPGTRLTVT.

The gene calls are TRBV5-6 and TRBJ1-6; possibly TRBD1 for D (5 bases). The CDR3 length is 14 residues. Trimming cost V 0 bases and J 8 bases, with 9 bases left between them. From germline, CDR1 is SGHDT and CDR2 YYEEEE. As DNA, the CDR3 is TGTGCCAGCAGCTTGGCAGGGTTGGATTCACCCCTCCACTTT. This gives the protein CASSLAGLDSPLHF.

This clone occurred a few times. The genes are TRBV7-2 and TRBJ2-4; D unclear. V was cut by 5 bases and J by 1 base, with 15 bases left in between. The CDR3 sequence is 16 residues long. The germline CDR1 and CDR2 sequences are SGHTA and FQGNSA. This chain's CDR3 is CASSPPPEEAKNIQYF. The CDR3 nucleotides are TGTGCCAGCAGCCCGCCACCCGAGGAGGCCAAAAACATTCAGTACTTC.

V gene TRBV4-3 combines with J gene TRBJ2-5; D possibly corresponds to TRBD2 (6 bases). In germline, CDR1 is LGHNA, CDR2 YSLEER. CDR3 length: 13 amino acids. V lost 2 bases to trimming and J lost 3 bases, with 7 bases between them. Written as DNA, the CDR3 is TGCGCCAGCAGCCAACGGAGGGAAGAGACCCAGTACTTC. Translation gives CASSQRREETQYF.

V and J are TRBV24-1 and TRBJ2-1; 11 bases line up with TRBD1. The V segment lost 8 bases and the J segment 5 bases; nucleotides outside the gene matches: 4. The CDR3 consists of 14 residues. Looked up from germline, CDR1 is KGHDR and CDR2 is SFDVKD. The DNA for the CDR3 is TGTGCCACCATGGGACAGGGGGTAGACAATGAGCAGTTCTTC. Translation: CATMGQGVDNEQFF.

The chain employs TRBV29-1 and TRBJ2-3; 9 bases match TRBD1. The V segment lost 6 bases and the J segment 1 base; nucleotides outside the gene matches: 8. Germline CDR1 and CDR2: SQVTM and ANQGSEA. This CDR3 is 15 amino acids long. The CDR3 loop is CSVQQGAHGTDTQYF. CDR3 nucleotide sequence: TGCAGCGTACAACAGGGGGCGCACGGCACAGATACGCAGTATTTT.

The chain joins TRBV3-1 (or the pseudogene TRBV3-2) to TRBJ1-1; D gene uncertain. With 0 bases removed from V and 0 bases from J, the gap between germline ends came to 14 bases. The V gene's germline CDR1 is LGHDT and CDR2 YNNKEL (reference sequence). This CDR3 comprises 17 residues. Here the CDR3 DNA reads TGTGCCAGCAGCCAAGATATCCGTTTGCGACTGAACACTGAAGCTTTCTTT. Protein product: CASSQDIRLRLNTEAFF.

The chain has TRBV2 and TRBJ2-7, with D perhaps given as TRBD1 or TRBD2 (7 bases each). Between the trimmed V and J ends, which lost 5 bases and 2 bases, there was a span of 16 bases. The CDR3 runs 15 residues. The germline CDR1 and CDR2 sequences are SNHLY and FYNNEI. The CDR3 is CASSRGTAGTYEQYF. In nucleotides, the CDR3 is TGTGCCAGCAGTCGCGGGACAGCGGGGACCTACGAGCAGTACTTC.

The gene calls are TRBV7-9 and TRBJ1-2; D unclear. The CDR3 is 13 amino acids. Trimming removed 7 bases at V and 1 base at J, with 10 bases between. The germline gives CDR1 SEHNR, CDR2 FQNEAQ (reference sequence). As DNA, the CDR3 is TGTGCCAGCACCGAGGACCTTAACTATGGCTACACCTTC. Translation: CASTEDLNYGYTF.

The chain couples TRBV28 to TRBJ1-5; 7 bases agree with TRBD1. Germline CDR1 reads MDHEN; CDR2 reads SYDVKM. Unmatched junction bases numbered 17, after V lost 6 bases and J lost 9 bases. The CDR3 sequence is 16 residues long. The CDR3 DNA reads TGTGCCAGCAGCCCTCCCCAGACAGGGCCAAGGGGGCCCCAGCATTTT. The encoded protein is CASSPPQTGPRGPQHF.

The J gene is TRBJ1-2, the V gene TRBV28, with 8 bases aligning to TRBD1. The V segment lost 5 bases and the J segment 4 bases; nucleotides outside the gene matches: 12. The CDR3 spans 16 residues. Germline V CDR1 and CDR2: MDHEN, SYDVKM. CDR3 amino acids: CASSRSYRGDPYGYTF. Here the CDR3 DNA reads TGTGCCAGCAGTCGATCCTACAGGGGGGATCCCTATGGCTACACCTTC.

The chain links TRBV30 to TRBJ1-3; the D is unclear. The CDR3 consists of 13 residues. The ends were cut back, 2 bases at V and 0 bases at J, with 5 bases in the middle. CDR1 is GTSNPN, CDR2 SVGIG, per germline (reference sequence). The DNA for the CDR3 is TGTGCCTGGAGTTCGTTCTCTGGAAACACCATATATTTT. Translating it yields CAWSSFSGNTIYF. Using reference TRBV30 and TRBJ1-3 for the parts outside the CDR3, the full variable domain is SQTIHQWPATLVQPVGSPLSLECTVEGTSNPNLYWYRQAAGRGLQLLFYSVGIGQISSEVPQNLSASRPQDRQFILSSKKLLLSDSGFYLCAWSSFSGNTIYFGEGSWLTVV.

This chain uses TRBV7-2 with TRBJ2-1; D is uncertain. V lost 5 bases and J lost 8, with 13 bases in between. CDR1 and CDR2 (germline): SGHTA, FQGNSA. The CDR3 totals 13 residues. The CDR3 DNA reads TGTGCCAGCAGCATGAATGGGCTGGATGAGCAGTTCTTC. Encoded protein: CASSMNGLDEQFF.

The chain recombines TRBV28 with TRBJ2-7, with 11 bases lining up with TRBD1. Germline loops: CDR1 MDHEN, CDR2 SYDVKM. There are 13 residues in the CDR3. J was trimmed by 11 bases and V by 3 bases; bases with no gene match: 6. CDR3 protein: CASSFPRDRGKYF. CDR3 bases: TGTGCCAGCAGTTTCCCCCGGGACAGGGGGAAGTACTTC.

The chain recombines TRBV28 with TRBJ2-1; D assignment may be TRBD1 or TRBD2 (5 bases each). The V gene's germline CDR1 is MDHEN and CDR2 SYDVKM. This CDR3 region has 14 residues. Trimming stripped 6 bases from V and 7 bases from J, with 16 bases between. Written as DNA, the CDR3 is TGTGCCAGCAGCCCTCCAGGGAGATTAAATGAGCAGTTCTTC. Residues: CASSPPGRLNEQFF.

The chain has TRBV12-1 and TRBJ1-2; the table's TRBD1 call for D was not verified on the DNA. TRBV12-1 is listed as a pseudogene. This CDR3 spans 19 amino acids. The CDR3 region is CASSFSPGLRTGGSYGYTF. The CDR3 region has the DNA TGTGCCAGCAGCTTCTCTCCTGGGCTAAGGACAGGAGGGAGCTATGGCTACACCTTC.

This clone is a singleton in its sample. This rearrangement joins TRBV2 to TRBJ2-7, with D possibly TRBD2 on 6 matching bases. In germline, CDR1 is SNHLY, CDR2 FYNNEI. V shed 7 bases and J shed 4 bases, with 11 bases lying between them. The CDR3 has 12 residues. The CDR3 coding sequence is TGTGCCAGCACTCAGGGAGGATACGAGCAGTACTTC. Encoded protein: CASTQGGYEQYF.

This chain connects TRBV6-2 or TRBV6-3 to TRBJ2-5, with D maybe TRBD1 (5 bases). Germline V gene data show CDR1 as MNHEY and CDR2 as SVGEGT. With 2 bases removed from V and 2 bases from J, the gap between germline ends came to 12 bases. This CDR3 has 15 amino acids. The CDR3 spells CASSYGRAEQETQYF. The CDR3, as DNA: TGTGCCAGCAGTTACGGCAGGGCAGAACAAGAGACCCAGTACTTC.

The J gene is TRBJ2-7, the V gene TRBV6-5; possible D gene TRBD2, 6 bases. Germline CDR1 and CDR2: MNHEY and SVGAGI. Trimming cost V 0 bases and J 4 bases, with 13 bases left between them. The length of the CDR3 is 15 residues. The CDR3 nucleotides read TGTGCCAGCAGTTACTCGTGGCGTAGCGGTTACGAGCAGTACTTC. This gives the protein CASSYSWRSGYEQYF.

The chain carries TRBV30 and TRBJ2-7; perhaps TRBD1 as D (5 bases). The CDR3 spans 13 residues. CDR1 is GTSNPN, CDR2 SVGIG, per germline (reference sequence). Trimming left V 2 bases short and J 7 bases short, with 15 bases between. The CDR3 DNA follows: TGTGCCTGGAGTACCAGGGCCATGGGGGAGCAGTACTTC. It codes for CAWSTRAMGEQYF.

CDR3 in DNA: TGTGCCAGCAGTTCTAGGACAGGGATCTCGAATCAGCCCCAGCATTTT. It translates to CASSSRTGISNQPQHF. The genes are TRBV27 and TRBJ1-5; 8 bases are a match to TRBD1. The CDR3 length is 16 residues. CDR1 is MNHEY and CDR2 is SMNVEV in the germline V gene (reference sequence). V dropped 4 bases and J dropped 4; count of bases not matched to a gene: 9.

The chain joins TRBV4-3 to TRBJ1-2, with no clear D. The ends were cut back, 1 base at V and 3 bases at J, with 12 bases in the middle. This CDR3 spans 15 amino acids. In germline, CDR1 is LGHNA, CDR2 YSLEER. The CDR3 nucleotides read TGCGCCAGCAGCCAAGGGCAGCAGGAGGACTATGGCTACACCTTC. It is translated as CASSQGQQEDYGYTF.

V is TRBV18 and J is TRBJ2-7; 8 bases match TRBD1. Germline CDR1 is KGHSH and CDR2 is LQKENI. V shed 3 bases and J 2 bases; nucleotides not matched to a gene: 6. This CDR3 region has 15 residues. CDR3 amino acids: CASSPSGQVTYEQYF. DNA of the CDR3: TGTGCCAGCTCACCCTCGGGACAGGTCACCTACGAGCAGTACTTC.

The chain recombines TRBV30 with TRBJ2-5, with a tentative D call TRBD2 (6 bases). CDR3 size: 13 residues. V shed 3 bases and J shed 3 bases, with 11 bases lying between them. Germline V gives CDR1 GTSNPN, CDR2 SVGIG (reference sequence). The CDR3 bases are TGTGCCTGGAGGATCGGACTAAAAGAGACCCAGTACTTC. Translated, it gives CAWRIGLKETQYF.

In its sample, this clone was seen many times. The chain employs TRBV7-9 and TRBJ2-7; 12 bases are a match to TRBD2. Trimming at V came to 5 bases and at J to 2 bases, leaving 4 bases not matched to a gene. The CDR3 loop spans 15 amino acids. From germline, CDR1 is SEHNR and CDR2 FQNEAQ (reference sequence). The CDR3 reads CASSPSGGVTYEQYF. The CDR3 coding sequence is TGTGCCAGCAGCCCTAGCGGGGGGGTTACCTACGAGCAGTACTTC.

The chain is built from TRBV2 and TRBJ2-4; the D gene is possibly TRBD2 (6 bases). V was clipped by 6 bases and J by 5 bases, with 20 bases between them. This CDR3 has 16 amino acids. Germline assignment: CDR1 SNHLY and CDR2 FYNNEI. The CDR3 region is CASSDRLGGDQNIQYF. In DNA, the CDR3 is TGTGCCAGCAGCGACCGTCTTGGAGGGGATCAAAACATTCAGTACTTC. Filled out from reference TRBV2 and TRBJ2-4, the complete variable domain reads EPEVTQTPSHQVTQMGQEVILRCVPISNHLYFYWYRQILGQKVEFLVSFYNNEISEKSEIFDDQFSVERPDGSNFTLKIRSTKLEDSAMYFCASSDRLGGDQNIQYFGAGTRLSVL.

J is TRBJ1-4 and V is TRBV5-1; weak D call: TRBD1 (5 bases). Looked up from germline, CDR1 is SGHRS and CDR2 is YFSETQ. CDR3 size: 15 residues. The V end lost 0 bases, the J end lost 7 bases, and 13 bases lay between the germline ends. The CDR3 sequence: CASSLVGPGTEKLFF. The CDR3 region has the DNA TGCGCCAGCAGCTTGGTTGGTCCCGGGACTGAAAAACTGTTTTTT.